Listed here are 16 T cell receptor beta chains from one sample, sequenced in a study of blood T cell repertoires in COVID-19. Data came from immunoSEQ multiplex PCR; TCRdb stores just in-frame clones and leaves some out. There are 75,000 to 90,000 clones in the sample; about 90% occur only once, and about 1% lies in the top ten. Sample: peripheral blood. These receptors were obtained from a woman aged 45-65 years in a cohort sampled during active COVID-19.

V and J are TRBV3-1 (or the pseudogene TRBV3-2) and TRBJ2-1, with 14 bases matching TRBD2. This CDR3 spans 14 amino acids. Trimming cost V 4 bases and J 9 bases; bases outside gene matches: 2. Germline V CDR1 and CDR2: LGHDT, YNNKEL (reference sequence). CDR3 bases: TGTGCCAGCAGCCCGGGACTAGCGGGAGCTGAGCAGTTCTTC. It translates to CASSPGLAGAEQFF.

The CDR3 here is CASSLAGEGIYEQYF. CDR3 bases: TGCGCCAGCAGCTTGGCGGGGGAGGGAATCTACGAGCAGTACTTC. This chain uses TRBV5-1 with TRBJ2-7; TRBD2 aligns across 7 bases. V trimming: 0 bases; J trimming: 3 bases; junction bases outside the gene matches: 6. CDR3 length: 15 amino acids. The germline V gene encodes CDR1 SGHRS and CDR2 YFSETQ.

The rearrangement links TRBV7-9 to TRBJ1-1; possibly TRBD1 for D (5 bases). The germline V and J ends were trimmed by 3 bases and 10 bases, with 12 bases remaining between them. In germline, CDR1 is SEHNR, CDR2 FQNEAQ (reference sequence). The CDR3 runs to 12 residues. The CDR3 bases are TGTGCCAGCAGCTTCGGCCAGGGCGGAGCTTTCTTT. Residues: CASSFGQGGAFF.

The chain recombines TRBV29-1 with TRBJ2-1, with 9 bases that match TRBD1. Germline V gives CDR1 SQVTM, CDR2 ANQGSEA. The CDR3 is 14 amino acids. V was clipped by 4 bases and J by 5 bases; unmatched bases: 6. Here the CDR3 reads CSVAGQGSNNEQFF. The CDR3 DNA reads TGCAGCGTTGCGGGACAGGGATCGAACAATGAGCAGTTCTTC.

This clone was recorded once. The chain recombines TRBV7-3 with TRBJ2-3; possibly TRBD1 for D (5 bases). This CDR3 region has 14 residues. The germline CDR1 and CDR2 sequences are SGHTA and FQGTGA. V was trimmed by 1 base and J by 4 bases, leaving 9 bases between them. The CDR3 region has the DNA TGTGCCAGCAGCTTAAACCCCAGGGCAGATACGCAGTATTTT. Translation: CASSLNPRADTQYF. The full variable domain, its missing parts supplied by reference TRBV7-3 and TRBJ2-3, is GAGVSQTPSNKVTEKGKYVELRCDPISGHTALYWYRQSLGQGPEFLIYFQGTGAADDSGLPNDRFFAVRPEGSVSTLKIQRTERGDSAVYLCASSLNPRADTQYFGPGTRLTVL.

The chain couples TRBV6-1 to TRBJ2-7; 7 bases map to TRBD2. Germline V gives CDR1 MNHNS, CDR2 SASEGT. V was clipped by 2 bases and J by 7 bases; unmatched bases: 5. This CDR3 has 13 amino acids. The CDR3 region has the DNA TGTGCCAGCAGTGAATATTCCGGGGGGGAGCAGTACTTC. Translated: CASSEYSGGEQYF.

The chain recombines TRBV15 with TRBJ2-7; 10 nucleotides agree with TRBD2. CDR1 is LNHNV, CDR2 YYDKDF, per germline (reference sequence). This CDR3 contains 13 residues. The J segment lost 1 base and the V segment lost 6 bases, leaving 0 bases of the junction unmatched. For the CDR3, the DNA is TGTGCCACCAGGGGACTAGCGTCCTACGAGCAGTACTTC. The encoded protein is CATRGLASYEQYF.

The chain couples TRBV28 to TRBJ1-2; D gene uncertain. Germline V gives CDR1 MDHEN, CDR2 SYDVKM. V was cut by 10 bases and J by 5 bases, with 17 bases left in between. The CDR3 covers 13 residues. Here the CDR3 reads CATLVYSPYGYTF. DNA of the CDR3: TGTGCCACCCTAGTTTACTCCCCTTATGGCTACACCTTC.

The J gene is TRBJ1-2, the V gene TRBV27, with a weak D call TRBD1 (6 bases). This CDR3 is built from 12 residues. Trimming stripped 10 bases from V and 4 bases from J, with 13 bases between. Germline lookup yields CDR1 MNHEY and CDR2 SMNVEV (reference sequence). The CDR3 loop is CATYRTAYGYTF. The DNA of the CDR3 is TGTGCCACGTATCGGACAGCCTATGGCTACACCTTC.

This chain joins TRBV6-5 and TRBJ1-3; D unclear. V was pared by 1 base and J by 4 bases, with 11 bases between. CDR3 size: 15 residues. Germline assignment: CDR1 MNHEY and CDR2 SVGAGI. The CDR3 loop reads CASSYYGRTGNTIYF. The DNA for the CDR3 is TGTGCCAGCAGTTACTATGGGAGAACGGGAAACACCATATATTTT.

The rearrangement uses TRBV11-3 and TRBJ2-2; D may be TRBD2 (6 bases). Between the trimmed V and J ends, which lost 4 bases and 1 base, there was a span of 10 bases. The germline V gene has CDR1 SGHNT and CDR2 YENEEA. CDR3 length: 15 residues. CDR3 sequence (DNA): TGTGCCAGCAGCTCGGGGACTGTGAACACCGGGGAGCTGTTTTTT. Translated, it gives CASSSGTVNTGELFF.

V is TRBV7-3 and J is TRBJ1-2, with 10 bases aligning to TRBD1. Germline loops: CDR1 SGHTA, CDR2 FQGTGA. V was clipped by 5 bases and J by 7 bases; unmatched bases: 7. The CDR3 runs to 14 residues. Here the CDR3 reads CASSPGQGPGGYTF. The CDR3 coding sequence is TGTGCCAGCAGCCCGGGACAGGGGCCGGGTGGCTACACCTTC.

The V and J genes are TRBV28 and TRBJ1-2; 8 positions match TRBD1. The junction had 4 bases not matched to a gene; V was cut back by 4 bases and J by 3 bases. CDR1 is MDHEN and CDR2 is SYDVKM in the germline V gene. The CDR3 sequence is 14 residues long. This CDR3 is CASSSAGGDYGYTF. The CDR3 bases are TGTGCCAGCAGTTCGGCAGGGGGCGACTATGGCTACACCTTC.

V is TRBV5-1 and J is TRBJ1-1, with 7 bases aligning to TRBD1. Germline assignment: CDR1 SGHRS and CDR2 YFSETQ. The trim removed 4 bases at V and 4 bases at J, leaving 7 bases unmatched. CDR3 size: 14 residues. For the CDR3, the DNA is TGCGCCAGCAGCCAGACAGGGAGTCCCACTGAAGCTTTCTTT. It specifies CASSQTGSPTEAFF.

The genes are TRBV29-1 and TRBJ2-1, with a tentative D call TRBD1 (6 bases). V was shortened by 3 bases and J by 4 bases, with 10 bases between the two germline ends. Looked up from germline, CDR1 is SQVTM and CDR2 is ANQGSEA. The CDR3 loop spans 13 amino acids. CDR3 in amino acids: CSVDRGLYNEQFF. Written as DNA, the CDR3 is TGCAGCGTTGACAGGGGATTATACAATGAGCAGTTCTTC.

The chain couples TRBV19 to TRBJ1-1, with D hard to call. The CDR3 runs to 14 residues. Trimming shortened V by 3 bases and J by 0 bases, and 8 bases separated the two germline ends. Per the germline V gene, CDR1 is LNHDA and CDR2 is SQIVND (reference sequence). In DNA, the CDR3 is TGTGCCAGTAGTATGGGCCAAATGAACACTGAAGCTTTCTTT. Encoded protein: CASSMGQMNTEAFF.